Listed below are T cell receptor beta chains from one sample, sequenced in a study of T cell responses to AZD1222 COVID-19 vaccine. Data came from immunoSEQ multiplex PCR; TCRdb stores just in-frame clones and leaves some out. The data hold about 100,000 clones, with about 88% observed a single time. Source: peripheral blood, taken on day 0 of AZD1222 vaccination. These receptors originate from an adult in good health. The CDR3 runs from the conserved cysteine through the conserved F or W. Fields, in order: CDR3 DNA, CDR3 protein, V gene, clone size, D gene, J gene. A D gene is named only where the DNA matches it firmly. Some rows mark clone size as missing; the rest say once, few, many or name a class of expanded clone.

TGTGCCAGCAGCCCTCGGGACAGCCTTGGCTACACCTTC,CASSPRDSLGYTF,TRBV9,NA,TRBD1,TRBJ1-2
TGTGCCAGCAGTGATTCCCCCGCAGGGTCCATTATAGGCAATGAGCAGTTCTTC,CASSDSPAGSIIGNEQFF,TRBV6-4,NA,NA,TRBJ2-1
TGTGCCAGCGTTTTTGGGGGACAAGGGATCTCACCCCTCCACTTT,CASVFGGQGISPLHF,TRBV6-6,once,NA,TRBJ1-6
TGCGCCAGCAGCCCCCTAGCGGGAGCGGTTGAGCAGTTCTTC,CASSPLAGAVEQFF,TRBV5-1,NA,TRBD2,TRBJ2-1
TGTGCCTGGAGTTCCCAGGCGGGACGGACCCCTGGAGGTCTGGCCTCTGGGGCCAACGTCCTGACTTTC,CAWSSQAGRTPGGLASGANVLTF,TRBV30,once,NA,TRBJ2-6
TGTGCCTGGAGCCTAGACCTGGGGGAGACCCAGTACTTC,CAWSLDLGETQYF,TRBV30,NA,NA,TRBJ2-5
TGTGCCTGGAGTCCCCGTGGGGGCGTGCGAGAGACCCAGTACTTC,CAWSPRGGVRETQYF,TRBV30,NA,NA,TRBJ2-5
TGCGCCAGCAGCCCCACGGTGATGGAGACCCAGTACTTC,CASSPTVMETQYF,TRBV4-3,NA,NA,TRBJ2-5
TGTGCCAGCAGGACAGCAGGGGGCGCGAACACTGAAGCTTTCTTT,CASRTAGGANTEAFF,TRBV28,NA,TRBD1,TRBJ1-1
TGTGCCAGCAGCTTAGAAGGGAGCAATCAGCCCCAGCATTTT,CASSLEGSNQPQHF,TRBV7-9,NA,NA,TRBJ1-5